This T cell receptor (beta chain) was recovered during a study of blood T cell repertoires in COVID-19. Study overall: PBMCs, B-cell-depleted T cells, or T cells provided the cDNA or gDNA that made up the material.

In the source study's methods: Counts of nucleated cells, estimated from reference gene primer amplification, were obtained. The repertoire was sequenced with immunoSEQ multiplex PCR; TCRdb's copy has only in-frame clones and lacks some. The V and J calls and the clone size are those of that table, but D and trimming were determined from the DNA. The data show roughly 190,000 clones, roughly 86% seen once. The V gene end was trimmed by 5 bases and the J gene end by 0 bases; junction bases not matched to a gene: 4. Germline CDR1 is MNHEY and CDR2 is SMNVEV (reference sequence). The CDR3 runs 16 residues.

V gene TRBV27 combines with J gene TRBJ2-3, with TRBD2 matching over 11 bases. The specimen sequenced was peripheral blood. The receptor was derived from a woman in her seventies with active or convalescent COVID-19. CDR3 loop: CASSLRLAGSTDTQYF. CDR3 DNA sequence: TGTGCCAGCAGTCTTCGACTAGCGGGAAGCACAGATACGCAGTATTTT.